Presented here are 29 T cell receptor beta chains from one specimen sequenced in a study of blood T cell repertoires in COVID-19. Clones were sequenced by immunoSEQ multiplex PCR, and TCRdb holds only the in-frame ones, with some missing. The sample lists 200,000 to 300,000 clones; roughly 80% were seen once. The specimen was peripheral blood. The receptor source for this set is a man in his 60s with acute or convalescent COVID-19.

The chain combines TRBV10-3 with TRBJ2-3, with 8 positions matching TRBD1. There are 15 residues in the CDR3. The J segment lost 3 bases and the V segment lost 3 bases, leaving 5 bases of the junction unmatched. CDR1 is ENHRY and CDR2 is SYGVKD in the germline V gene. CDR3 in amino acids: CAISEWDRSTDTQYF. The CDR3 nucleotides read TGTGCCATCAGTGAATGGGACAGGTCGACAGATACGCAGTATTTT.

The chain has TRBV2 and TRBJ1-5, with 7 bases aligning to TRBD1. CDR1 and CDR2 (germline): SNHLY, FYNNEI. The CDR3 is made up of 15 amino acids. The V gene end was trimmed by 6 bases and the J gene end by 4 bases; junction bases not matched to a gene: 9. CDR3 amino acids: CASRLDRMGNQPQHF. In nucleotides, the CDR3 is TGTGCCAGCAGATTGGACAGGATGGGAAATCAGCCCCAGCATTTT.

The chain employs TRBV6-6 and TRBJ1-6; 10 bases match TRBD1. The V segment lost 5 bases and the J segment 13 bases; nucleotides outside the gene matches: 11. CDR3 length: 15 residues. The germline V gene encodes CDR1 MNHNY and CDR2 SVGAGI (reference sequence). The CDR3 is CASSGSGTGVYPLHF. The CDR3 DNA sequence: TGTGCCAGCAGTGGATCCGGGACAGGGGTTTATCCCCTCCACTTT.

The chain joins TRBV5-1 to TRBJ2-5; possibly TRBD2 for D (7 bases). Germline V CDR1 and CDR2: SGHRS, YFSETQ. The length of the CDR3 is 14 residues. The V end lost 2 bases, the J end lost 5 bases, and 13 bases lay between the germline ends. The CDR3 reads CASSLRGGPETQYF. CDR3 nucleotides: TGCGCCAGCAGCTTAAGGGGGGGGCCCGAGACCCAGTACTTC.

The chain is built from TRBV5-1 and TRBJ2-1; 7 positions match TRBD2. V trimming: 4 bases; J trimming: 7 bases; junction bases outside the gene matches: 11. CDR1 and CDR2 from the germline V gene are SGHRS and YFSETQ. This CDR3 region has 15 residues. The CDR3 loop reads CASSASSGPFNEQFF. CDR3 bases: TGCGCCAGCAGCGCCTCTAGCGGCCCTTTTAATGAGCAGTTCTTC. The entire variable domain, with the rest obtained from reference TRBV5-1 and TRBJ2-1, is as follows: KAGVTQTPRYLIKTRGQQVTLSCSPISGHRSVSWYQQTPGQGLQFLFEYFSETQRNKGNFPGRFSGRQFSNSRSEMNVSTLELGDSALYLCASSASSGPFNEQFFGPGTRLTVL.

There are a few counts of this clone. CDR3 protein: CASSEGGAANYGYTF. The DNA of the CDR3 is TGTGCCAGCAGTGAAGGGGGAGCCGCTAACTATGGCTACACCTTC. This chain joins TRBV6-1 and TRBJ1-2; no reliable D call. CDR1 and CDR2 (germline): MNHNS, SASEGT. The germline V and J ends were trimmed by 1 base and 0 bases, with 9 bases remaining between them. The CDR3 consists of 15 residues.

V gene TRBV7-6 combines with J gene TRBJ1-2; the match to TRBD1 covers 10 bases. Germline-derived CDR1 and CDR2 are SGHVS and FNYEAQ. V lost 1 base, J lost 6 bases, and 11 bases stayed unmatched. CDR3 size: 17 residues. This CDR3 reads CASSLDLGTGEVDGYTF. The CDR3 region has the DNA TGTGCCAGCAGCTTAGATTTGGGGACAGGGGAGGTTGATGGCTACACCTTC.

The rearrangement uses TRBV20-1 and TRBJ2-3, with D perhaps given as TRBD1 or TRBD2 (6 bases each). With 3 bases removed from V and 4 bases from J, the gap between germline ends came to 11 bases. Germline V lookup: CDR1 DFQATT, CDR2 SNEGSKA (reference sequence). This CDR3 comprises 13 residues. The CDR3 here is CSASGGPADTQYF. In DNA, the CDR3 is TGCAGTGCTAGTGGGGGGCCAGCAGATACGCAGTATTTT.

The V call is TRBV19, the J call TRBJ2-1, with 13 bases lining up with TRBD2. The CDR3 totals 15 residues. V was clipped by 7 bases and J by 4 bases; unmatched bases: 4. Per germline, CDR1 LNHDA and CDR2 SQIVND (reference sequence). For the CDR3, the DNA is TGTGCCAGTAAGGGACTAGCGGGACGTTACAATGAGCAGTTCTTC. Its translation is CASKGLAGRYNEQFF.

V gene TRBV27 combines with J gene TRBJ2-5, with TRBD1 as a possible D gene (6 bases). The V end was cut by 6 bases, the J end by 4 bases, with 21 bases between. Germline loops: CDR1 MNHEY, CDR2 SMNVEV (reference sequence). This CDR3 spans 16 amino acids. CDR3: CASSQQVSLGGETQYF. CDR3 coding DNA: TGTGCCAGCAGCCAACAGGTGTCCTTAGGGGGAGAGACCCAGTACTTC.

This chain links TRBV10-3 with TRBJ2-5; D is ambiguous. V lost 3 bases to trimming and J lost 0 bases, with 8 bases between them. CDR1 and CDR2 (germline): ENHRY, SYGVKD. The CDR3 extends over 14 amino acids. The CDR3 sequence is CAISEPVYQETQYF. DNA for the CDR3: TGTGCCATCAGTGAACCGGTGTACCAAGAGACCCAGTACTTC.

The chain is built from TRBV2 and TRBJ2-7; the match to TRBD2 covers 9 bases. Trimming took 6 bases from V and 0 from J; bases not matched to a gene: 9. Looked up from germline, CDR1 is SNHLY and CDR2 is FYNNEI. The CDR3 is 16 residues long. This CDR3 reads CASSRGGARSSYEQYF. The CDR3 DNA is TGTGCCAGCAGCCGCGGGGGGGCGCGGAGCTCCTACGAGCAGTACTTC.

This clone showed up just a few times. The chain has TRBV5-6 and TRBJ1-6; D call uncertain. The CDR3 spans 16 residues. CDR1 SGHDT and CDR2 YYEEEE come from the germline V gene. The V and J ends lost 4 bases and 7 bases respectively, with 18 bases between them. In DNA, the CDR3 is TGTGCCAGCAGCCCACGACGGACTAATCCAAATTCACCCCTCCACTTT. Translating it yields CASSPRRTNPNSPLHF.

The V call is TRBV5-4, the J call TRBJ1-1; D is uncertain. Germline CDR1 SGHNT, CDR2 YYREEE (reference sequence). Trimming removed 0 bases from V and 3 bases from J, with 15 bases in between. The CDR3 extends over 16 amino acids. CDR3 sequence (DNA): TGTGCCAGCAGCTTGGGTCTCTTATCGGGGTACACTGAAGCTTTCTTT. Protein sequence: CASSLGLLSGYTEAFF. Complete variable domain (other parts from reference TRBV5-4 and TRBJ1-1): ETGVTQSPTHLIKTRGQQVTLRCSSQSGHNTVSWYQQALGQGPQFIFQYYREEENGRGNFPPRFSGLQFPNYSSELNVNALELDDSALYLCASSLGLLSGYTEAFFGQGTRLTVV.

CDR3 coding DNA: TGTGCCAGCAGCTTGGAACTAGCGGGCAATGAGCAGTTCTTC. As protein: CASSLELAGNEQFF. The chain couples TRBV7-3 to TRBJ2-1; 9 nucleotides line up with TRBD2. After removal of 3 bases from V and 6 bases from J, the junction contained 3 bases not matched to a gene. This CDR3 contains 14 residues. Germline V gene data show CDR1 as SGHTA and CDR2 as FQGTGA.

A remark on this clone: The same CDR3 can be traced to other DNA sequences in this sample. This rearrangement joins TRBV18 to TRBJ2-1, with 9 bases that match TRBD2. The CDR3 runs to 16 residues. The V gene end was trimmed by 0 bases and the J gene end by 0 bases; junction bases not matched to a gene: 0. CDR1 and CDR2 (germline): KGHSH, LQKENI. The chain's CDR3 is CASSPPSGSSYNEQFF. CDR3 coding DNA: TGTGCCAGCTCACCACCTAGCGGGAGCTCCTACAATGAGCAGTTCTTC.

The V call is TRBV5-1, the J call TRBJ2-3; 7 bases line up with TRBD1. The CDR3 sequence is 14 residues long. V shed 0 bases, J shed 3 bases, and the junction held 1 base outside the gene matches. Germline V gene lookup returns CDR1 SGHRS and CDR2 YFSETQ. In nucleotides, the CDR3 is TGCGCCAGCAGCTTGGACAGGGGAACAGATACGCAGTATTTT. This translates into CASSLDRGTDTQYF.

This clone is a singleton in its sample. V is TRBV7-6 and J is TRBJ1-2; no reliable D call. The germline V and J ends were trimmed by 1 base and 3 bases, with 12 bases remaining between them. Germline assignment: CDR1 SGHVS and CDR2 FNYEAQ. The CDR3 is made up of 15 amino acids. In nucleotides, the CDR3 is TGTGCCAGCAGCTTAGGAACGGGGTTCGACTATGGCTACACCTTC. Residues: CASSLGTGFDYGYTF.

The chain links TRBV27 to TRBJ1-2; possibly TRBD1 for D (6 bases). The CDR3 consists of 11 residues. Germline V gives CDR1 MNHEY, CDR2 SMNVEV (reference sequence). V was cut by 5 bases and J by 8 bases, with 9 bases left in between. The CDR3 region is CASSQGWGYTF. The CDR3 DNA follows: TGTGCCAGCAGTCAGGGGTGGGGCTACACCTTC.

The chain carries TRBV5-4 and TRBJ2-5; 8 nucleotides align to TRBD1. Germline V gene lookup returns CDR1 SGHNT and CDR2 YYREEE (reference sequence). The CDR3 runs to 15 residues. Germline trimming cut 0 bases from V and 5 bases from J; bases unmatched to any gene: 6. CDR3 in amino acids: CASSLDARTGETQYF. The CDR3 DNA reads as TGTGCCAGCAGCTTGGATGCTCGGACAGGGGAGACCCAGTACTTC.

The chain uses TRBV7-2 and TRBJ2-1, with D perhaps matching TRBD2 (5 bases). Germline loops: CDR1 SGHTA, CDR2 FQGNSA. The CDR3 spans 15 residues. Trimming pared 1 base from V and 8 bases from J, leaving 15 bases between. CDR3 coding DNA: TGTGCCAGCAGCTTAGGATGGACTTCCGTGGATGAGCAGTTCTTC. It translates to CASSLGWTSVDEQFF.

The chain employs TRBV6-1 and TRBJ2-1; 7 nucleotides agree with TRBD2. The CDR3 length is 15 residues. Trimming removed 2 bases from V and 10 bases from J; junction bases left unmatched: 11. Germline values: CDR1 MNHNS, CDR2 SASEGT. CDR3 sequence: CASSELAVAPGEQFF. The CDR3 bases are TGTGCCAGCAGTGAACTAGCGGTGGCCCCTGGAGAGCAGTTCTTC.

The chain uses TRBV7-8 and TRBJ2-1; possibly TRBD2 for D (6 bases). CDR1 SGHVS and CDR2 FQNEAQ come from the germline V gene. Trimming removed 5 bases from V and 10 bases from J, with 12 bases in between. CDR3 length equals 12 residues. CDR3 nucleotides: TGTGCCAGCAGCCAGGCGGGAAGGGAGCAGTTCTTC. Encoded protein: CASSQAGREQFF.

The chain recombines TRBV29-1 with TRBJ2-5, with 8 bases identical to TRBD1. With 5 bases clipped from V and 5 bases from J, the junction kept 4 bases outside the gene matches. Per germline, CDR1 SQVTM and CDR2 ANQGSEA. The CDR3 has 12 residues. The CDR3 here is CSVSTGGETQYF. The CDR3 DNA reads as TGCAGCGTTTCCACAGGGGGTGAGACCCAGTACTTC.

This clone was counted once. V and J are TRBV6-1 and TRBJ2-1, with TRBD2 matching over 9 bases. The CDR3 extends over 16 amino acids. Trimming at V came to 1 base and at J to 3 bases, leaving 4 bases not matched to a gene. Looked up from germline, CDR1 is MNHNS and CDR2 is SASEGT. The chain's CDR3 is CASSEVLAGYYNEQFF. The DNA of the CDR3 is TGTGCCAGCAGTGAAGTACTAGCGGGCTACTACAATGAGCAGTTCTTC.

The chain has TRBV29-1 and TRBJ2-7; TRBD2 agrees at 8 bases. CDR3 length equals 13 residues. V dropped 5 bases and J dropped 1; count of bases not matched to a gene: 4. Looked up from germline, CDR1 is SQVTM and CDR2 is ANQGSEA. The CDR3, as DNA: TGCAGCGTTAGTACTAGCGGTTCCTACGAGCAGTACTTC. Translating it yields CSVSTSGSYEQYF.

The chain couples TRBV30 to TRBJ1-1, with D possibly being TRBD1 (6 bases). Germline CDR1 and CDR2: GTSNPN and SVGIG (reference sequence). The CDR3 is 18 amino acids. Deletions cut 1 base from V and 0 bases from J, with 21 bases between. CDR3 loop: CAWSDRRGGGVMNTEAFF. The CDR3 nucleotides are TGTGCCTGGAGTGATCGCCGGGGAGGGGGGGTCATGAACACTGAAGCTTTCTTT.

The rearrangement links TRBV4-2 to TRBJ1-1; D possibly corresponds to TRBD1 (6 bases). The CDR3 totals 19 residues. Trimming cost V 4 bases and J 1 base, with 25 bases left between them. Germline-derived CDR1 and CDR2 are LGHNA and YNFKEQ. This chain's CDR3 is CASSPQGRGGAGPNTEAFF. In DNA form, the CDR3 reads TGTGCCAGCAGCCCGCAGGGGCGGGGGGGGGCTGGCCCGAACACTGAAGCTTTCTTT.

The rearrangement joins TRBV11-1 to TRBJ2-5; TRBD2 agrees at 7 bases. This CDR3 has 14 residues. With 5 bases clipped from V and 5 bases from J, the junction kept 8 bases outside the gene matches. CDR1 and CDR2 from the germline V gene are SGHAT and FQDESV (reference sequence). CDR3 region: CASSTRTSGETQYF. DNA of the CDR3: TGTGCCAGCAGCACCCGGACTAGTGGCGAGACCCAGTACTTC.